The sequence of this TCR beta chain was determined in a study of sequential checkpoint blockade in melanoma (dated by TCRdb to between 2018 and 2021). For context, the study as a whole: Patients were assigned by 1:1 randomization to either first-line nivolumab followed by ipilimumab (arm A) or ipilimumab followed by nivolumab (arm B). Maintenance nivolumab came after both trial sequences.

What the authors observed across the whole study: The model for predicting response that combines TCR metrics with mutation burden needs to be validated in larger, independent patient cohorts.

The sample's treatment or condition label is to be understood as: randomized to nivolumab then ipilimumab (arm A) or the reverse (arm B). None of the trial patients had been given prior DNA-damaging chemotherapy. A FACS Aria II flow cytometer was used to sort live CD3+CD8+ cells that were negative for CD19 and CD56 from thawed PBMCs. CheckMate 064, a randomized, open-label phase II trial of sequential checkpoint blockade, was the source of the samples, all of which came from patients with melanoma. Peripheral blood mononuclear cells were collected by leukapheresis, purified with Ficoll-Paque, and frozen in human serum with about 10% DMSO. Immediately after sorting, the purity of sorted blood CD3+CD8+ cells was verified to be >95%, after which DNA was extracted. Per the germline V gene, SGHTA is the CDR1 and FQGNSA is the CDR2. Trimming at the junction amounts to 7 bases on V and 9 bases on J, and the germline ends lie 19 bases apart. The CDR3 goes from the cysteine to the phenylalanine over 13 residues. Only CDR3 DNA remains: 39 bases, in frame from the first base.

To note about this clone: No cognate antigen has been identified for it. No much larger clone exists at a distance of one base, and base qualities are not known.

TCRbeta CDR3 regions were immunosequenced from genomic DNA with the immunoSEQ Assay. Genomic DNA was amplified by bias-controlled multiplex PCR before high-throughput sequencing. From the authors' description of their analysis: To quantify the absolute abundance of each unique TCRbeta CDR3 region, the sequences were collapsed and filtered. Clonality was defined as 1 minus Pielou's evenness and was calculated using productive rearrangements only. Clones with significantly greater frequencies in on-treatment versus baseline samples were identified using a previously published method. TCRdb took over this immuneACCESS table, retaining in-frame rearrangements with V and J assigned. Such tables are incomplete; in checked studies, under half of the missing clones stem from an unresolved V gene, and the remainder is unexplained. V and J calls and clone size come straight from that table; D and trimming were deduced from the DNA. The sample has about 24,000 clones on record, roughly four fifths of them singletons. Around 10% of the sample is taken by the ten largest.

The receptor chain draws on TRBV7-2 and TRBJ2-7, with TRBD1 tentatively as D gene (5 bases match). The receptor was derived from a human donor with melanoma. This specimen was CD8+ T cells sorted from blood (inferred from file names), taken from a patient given nivolumab and ipilimumab in sequence. CDR3 sequence: CASTTGGPVGQYF. DNA sequence: TGTGCCAGCACCACAGGTGGGCCGGTAGGGCAGTACTTC.